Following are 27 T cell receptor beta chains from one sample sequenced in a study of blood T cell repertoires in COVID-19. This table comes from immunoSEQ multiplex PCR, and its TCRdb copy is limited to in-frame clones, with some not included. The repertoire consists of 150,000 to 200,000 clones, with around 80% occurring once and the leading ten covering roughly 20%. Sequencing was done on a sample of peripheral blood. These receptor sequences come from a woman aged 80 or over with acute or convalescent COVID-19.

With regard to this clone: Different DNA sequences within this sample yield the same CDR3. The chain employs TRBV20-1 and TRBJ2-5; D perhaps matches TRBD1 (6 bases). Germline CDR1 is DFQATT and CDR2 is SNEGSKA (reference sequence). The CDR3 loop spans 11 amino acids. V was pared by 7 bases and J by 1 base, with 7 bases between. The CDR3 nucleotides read TGCAGTGGACAGGCCCAAGAGACCCAGTACTTC. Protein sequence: CSGQAQETQYF.

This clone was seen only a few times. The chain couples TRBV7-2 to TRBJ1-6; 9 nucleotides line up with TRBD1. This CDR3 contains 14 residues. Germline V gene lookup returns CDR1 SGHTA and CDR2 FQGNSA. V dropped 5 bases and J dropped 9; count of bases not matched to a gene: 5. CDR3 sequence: CASSMTGGSSPLHF. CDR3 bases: TGTGCCAGCAGCATGACAGGGGGAAGTTCACCCCTCCACTTT.

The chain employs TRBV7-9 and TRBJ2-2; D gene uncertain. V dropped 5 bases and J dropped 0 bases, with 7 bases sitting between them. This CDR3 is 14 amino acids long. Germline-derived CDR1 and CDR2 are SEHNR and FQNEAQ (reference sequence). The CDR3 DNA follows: TGTGCCAGCAGCCCCCCTGCGAACACCGGGGAGCTGTTTTTT. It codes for CASSPPANTGELFF.

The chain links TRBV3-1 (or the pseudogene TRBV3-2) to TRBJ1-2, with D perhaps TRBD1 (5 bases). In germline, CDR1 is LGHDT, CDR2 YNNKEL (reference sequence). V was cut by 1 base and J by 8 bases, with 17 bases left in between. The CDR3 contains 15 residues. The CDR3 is CASSQGARPWTGYTF. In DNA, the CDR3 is TGTGCCAGCAGCCAAGGCGCCAGGCCCTGGACAGGCTACACCTTC.

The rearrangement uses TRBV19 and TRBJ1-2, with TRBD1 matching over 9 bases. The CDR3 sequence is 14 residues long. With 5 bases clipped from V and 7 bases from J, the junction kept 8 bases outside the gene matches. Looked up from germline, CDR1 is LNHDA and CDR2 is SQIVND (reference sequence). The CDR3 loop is CASSSRTGDSGYTF. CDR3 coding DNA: TGTGCCAGTAGTTCCAGGACAGGGGATAGTGGCTACACCTTC. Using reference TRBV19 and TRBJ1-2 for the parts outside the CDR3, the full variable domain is DGGITQSPKYLFRKEGQNVTLSCEQNLNHDAMYWYRQDPGQGLRLIYYSQIVNDFQKGDIAEGYSVSREKKESFPLTVTSAQKNPTAFYLCASSSRTGDSGYTFGSGTRLTVV.

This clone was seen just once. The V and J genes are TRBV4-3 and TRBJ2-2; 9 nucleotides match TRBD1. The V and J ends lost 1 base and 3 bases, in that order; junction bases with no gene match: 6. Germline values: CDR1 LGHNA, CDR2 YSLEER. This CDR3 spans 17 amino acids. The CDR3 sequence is CASSQGPGQGYTGELFF. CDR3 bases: TGCGCCAGCAGCCAAGGTCCGGGACAGGGATACACCGGGGAGCTGTTTTTT.

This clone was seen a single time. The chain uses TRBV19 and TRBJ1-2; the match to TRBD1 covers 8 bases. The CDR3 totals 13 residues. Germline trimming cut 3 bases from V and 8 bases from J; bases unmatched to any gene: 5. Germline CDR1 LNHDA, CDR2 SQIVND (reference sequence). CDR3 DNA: TGTGCCAGTAGTATCAGGGGGCGCGGAGGCTACACCTTC. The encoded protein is CASSIRGRGGYTF.

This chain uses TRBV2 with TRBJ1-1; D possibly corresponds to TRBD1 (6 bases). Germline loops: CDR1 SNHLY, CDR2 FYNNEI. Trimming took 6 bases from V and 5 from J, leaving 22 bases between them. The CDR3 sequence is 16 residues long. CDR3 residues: CASSRTEWGKGTEAFF. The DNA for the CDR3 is TGTGCCAGCAGCAGGACAGAATGGGGGAAGGGAACTGAAGCTTTCTTT.

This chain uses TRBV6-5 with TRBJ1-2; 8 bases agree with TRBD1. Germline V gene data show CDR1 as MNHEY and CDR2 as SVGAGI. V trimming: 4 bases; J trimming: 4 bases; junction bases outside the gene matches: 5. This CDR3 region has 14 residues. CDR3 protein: CASSSTDRVYGYTF. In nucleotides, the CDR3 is TGTGCCAGCAGTTCCACGGACAGGGTCTATGGCTACACCTTC.

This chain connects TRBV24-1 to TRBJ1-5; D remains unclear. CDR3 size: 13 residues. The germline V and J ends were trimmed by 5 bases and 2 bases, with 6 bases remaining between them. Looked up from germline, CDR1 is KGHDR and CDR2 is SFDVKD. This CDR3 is CATSGGGNQPQHF. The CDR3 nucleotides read TGTGCCACCAGTGGCGGGGGCAATCAGCCCCAGCATTTT.

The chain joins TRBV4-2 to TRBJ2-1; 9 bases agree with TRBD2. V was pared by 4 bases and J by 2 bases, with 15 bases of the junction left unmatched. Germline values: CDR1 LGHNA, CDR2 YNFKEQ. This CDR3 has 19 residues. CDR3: CASSPAVVAGVGAYNEQFF. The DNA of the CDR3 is TGTGCCAGCAGCCCAGCGGTGGTAGCGGGAGTGGGAGCCTACAATGAGCAGTTCTTC.

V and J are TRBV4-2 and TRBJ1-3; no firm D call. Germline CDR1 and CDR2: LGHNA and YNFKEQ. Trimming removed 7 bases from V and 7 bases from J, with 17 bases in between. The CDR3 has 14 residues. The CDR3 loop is CASKTQAWENTIYF. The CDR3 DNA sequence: TGTGCCAGCAAGACGCAGGCTTGGGAGAACACCATATATTTT.

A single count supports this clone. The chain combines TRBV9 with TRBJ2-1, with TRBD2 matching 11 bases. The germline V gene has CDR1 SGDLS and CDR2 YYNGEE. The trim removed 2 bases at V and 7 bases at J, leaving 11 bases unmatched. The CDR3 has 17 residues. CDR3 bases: TGTGCCAGCAGCGTGGGTACTAGCGGGAGAAGTAAGAATGAGCAGTTCTTC. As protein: CASSVGTSGRSKNEQFF.

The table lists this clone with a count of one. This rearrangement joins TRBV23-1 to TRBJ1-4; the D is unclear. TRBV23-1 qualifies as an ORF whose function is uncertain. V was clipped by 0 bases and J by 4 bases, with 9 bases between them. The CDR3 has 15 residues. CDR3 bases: TGCGCCAGCAGTCAATCTGGGCAGTATAATGAAAAACTGTTTTTT. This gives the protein CASSQSGQYNEKLFF.

CDR3 loop: CASSVGRGYTEAFF. The CDR3 nucleotides are TGTGCCAGCAGCGTAGGGAGGGGTTACACTGAAGCTTTCTTT. V gene TRBV7-2 combines with J gene TRBJ1-1, with D maybe TRBD1 (5 bases). Germline V gene data show CDR1 as SGHTA and CDR2 as FQGNSA. V gave up 5 bases and J gave up 3 bases, with 13 bases separating them. This CDR3 is 14 amino acids long.

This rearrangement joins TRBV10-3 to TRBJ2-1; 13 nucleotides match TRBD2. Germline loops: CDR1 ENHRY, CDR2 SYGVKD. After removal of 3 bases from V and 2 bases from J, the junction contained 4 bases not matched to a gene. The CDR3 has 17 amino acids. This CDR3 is CAISDLGLAGAYNEQFF. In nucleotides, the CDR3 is TGTGCCATCAGTGATTTAGGACTAGCGGGAGCCTACAATGAGCAGTTCTTC.

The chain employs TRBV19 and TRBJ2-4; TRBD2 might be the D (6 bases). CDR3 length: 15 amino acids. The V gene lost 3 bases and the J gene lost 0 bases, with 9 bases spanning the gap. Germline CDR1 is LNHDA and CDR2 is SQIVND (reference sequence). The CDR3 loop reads CASSIAGRAKNIQYF. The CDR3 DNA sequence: TGTGCCAGTAGTATTGCCGGGAGAGCCAAAAACATTCAGTACTTC.

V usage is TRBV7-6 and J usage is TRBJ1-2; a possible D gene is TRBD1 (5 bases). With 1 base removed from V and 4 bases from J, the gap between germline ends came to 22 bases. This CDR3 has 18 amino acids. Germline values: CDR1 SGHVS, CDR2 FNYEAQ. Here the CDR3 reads CASSLGEGTEQEFYGYTF. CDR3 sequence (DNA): TGTGCCAGCAGCTTAGGGGAGGGGACTGAACAGGAGTTCTATGGCTACACCTTC.

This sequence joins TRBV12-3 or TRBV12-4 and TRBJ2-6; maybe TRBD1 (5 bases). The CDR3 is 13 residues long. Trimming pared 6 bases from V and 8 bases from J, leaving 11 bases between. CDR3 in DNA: TGTGCCAGCAGCTACACAGGAACCAACGTCCTGACTTTC. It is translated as CASSYTGTNVLTF.

This chain's CDR3 is CASSPPKGTGRSGNTIYF. In nucleotides, the CDR3 is TGTGCCAGCTCACCACCGAAGGGGACAGGCCGCTCTGGAAACACCATATATTTT. This rearrangement joins TRBV18 to TRBJ1-3; TRBD1 matches 8 bases. The length of the CDR3 is 18 residues. V shed 0 bases, J shed 0 bases, and the junction held 7 bases outside the gene matches. Germline CDR1 and CDR2: KGHSH and LQKENI.

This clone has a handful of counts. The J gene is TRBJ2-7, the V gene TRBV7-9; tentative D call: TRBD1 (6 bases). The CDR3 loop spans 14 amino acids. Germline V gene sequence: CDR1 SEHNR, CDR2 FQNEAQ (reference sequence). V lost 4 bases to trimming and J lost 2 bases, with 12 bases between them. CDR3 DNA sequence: TGTGCCAGCAGCTCCCGGGACACAGCCTACGAGCAGTACTTC. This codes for CASSSRDTAYEQYF.

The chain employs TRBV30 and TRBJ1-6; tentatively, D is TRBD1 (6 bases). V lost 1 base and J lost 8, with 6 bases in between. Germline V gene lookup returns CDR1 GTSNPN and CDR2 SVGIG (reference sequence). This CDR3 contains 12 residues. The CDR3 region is CAWSAGDSPLHF. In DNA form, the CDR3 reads TGTGCCTGGAGTGCAGGGGATTCACCCCTCCACTTT.

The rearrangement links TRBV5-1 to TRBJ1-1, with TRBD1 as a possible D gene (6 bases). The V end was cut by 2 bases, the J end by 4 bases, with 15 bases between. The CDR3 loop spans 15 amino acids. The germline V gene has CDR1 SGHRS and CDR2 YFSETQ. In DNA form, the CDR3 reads TGCGCCAGCAGCTTAGGGGGTTTGGGGAGCACTGAAGCTTTCTTT. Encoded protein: CASSLGGLGSTEAFF.

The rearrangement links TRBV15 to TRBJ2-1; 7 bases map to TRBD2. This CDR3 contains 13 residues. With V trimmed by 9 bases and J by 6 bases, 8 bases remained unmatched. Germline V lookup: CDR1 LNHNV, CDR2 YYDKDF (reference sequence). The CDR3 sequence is CATREREGNEQFF. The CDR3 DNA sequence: TGTGCCACGAGGGAGCGGGAAGGCAATGAGCAGTTCTTC. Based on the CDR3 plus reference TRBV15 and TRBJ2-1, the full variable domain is DAMVIQNPRYQVTQFGKPVTLSCSQTLNHNVMYWYQQKSSQAPKLLFHYYDKDFNNEADTPDNFQSRRPNTSFCFLDIRSPGLGDTAMYLCATREREGNEQFFGPGTRLTVL.

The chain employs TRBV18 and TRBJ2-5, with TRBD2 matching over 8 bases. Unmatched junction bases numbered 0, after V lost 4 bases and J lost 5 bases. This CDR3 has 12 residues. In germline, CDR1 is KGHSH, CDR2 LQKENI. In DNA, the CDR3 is TGTGCCAGCTCACAGCGGGGGGAGACCCAGTACTTC. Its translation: CASSQRGETQYF. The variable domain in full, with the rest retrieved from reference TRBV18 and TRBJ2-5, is NAGVMQNPRHLVRRRGQEARLRCSPMKGHSHVYWYRQLPEEGLKFMVYLQKENIIDESGMPKERFSAEFPKEGPSILRIQQVVRGDSAAYFCASSQRGETQYFGPGTRLLVL.

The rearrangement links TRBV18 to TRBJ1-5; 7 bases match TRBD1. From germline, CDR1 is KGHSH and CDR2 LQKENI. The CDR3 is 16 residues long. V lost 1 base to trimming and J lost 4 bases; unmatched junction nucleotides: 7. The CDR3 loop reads CASSPQGALGNQPQHF. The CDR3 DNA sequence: TGTGCCAGCTCACCACAGGGGGCTTTGGGGAATCAGCCCCAGCATTTT.

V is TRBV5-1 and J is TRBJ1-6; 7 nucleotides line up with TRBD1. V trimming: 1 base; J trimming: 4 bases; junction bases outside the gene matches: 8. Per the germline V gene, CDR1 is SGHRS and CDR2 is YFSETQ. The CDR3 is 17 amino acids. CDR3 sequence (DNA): TGCGCCAGCAGCTTGAAACCCGGACAGGAATATAATTCACCCCTCCACTTT. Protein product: CASSLKPGQEYNSPLHF.